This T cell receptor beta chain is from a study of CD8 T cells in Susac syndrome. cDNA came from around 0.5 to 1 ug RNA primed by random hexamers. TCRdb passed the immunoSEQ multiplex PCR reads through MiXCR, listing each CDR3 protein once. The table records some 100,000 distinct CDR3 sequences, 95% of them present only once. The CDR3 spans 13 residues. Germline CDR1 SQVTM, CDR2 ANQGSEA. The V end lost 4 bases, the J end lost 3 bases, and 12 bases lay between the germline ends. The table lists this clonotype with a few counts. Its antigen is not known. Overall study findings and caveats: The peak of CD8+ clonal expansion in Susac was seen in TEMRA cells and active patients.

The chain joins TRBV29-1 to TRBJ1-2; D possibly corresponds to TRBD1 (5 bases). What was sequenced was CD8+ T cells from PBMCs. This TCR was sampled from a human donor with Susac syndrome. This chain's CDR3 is CSVVGQGDYGYTF. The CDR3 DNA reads TGCAGCGTTGTTGGGCAGGGAGACTATGGCTACACCTTC.